A single sample gave rise to the 18 T cell receptor beta chains below, sequenced in a study of cytomegalovirus exposure and HLA in healthy donors. PCR primers comprised 60 Vbeta and 13 Jbeta primers. Measured with immunoSEQ multiplex PCR; TCRdb has only the in-frame clones, and not every one. The data contain about 200,000 clones, roughly 79% of them singletons. Sequenced material: PBMCs. Receptors originate from a young man in good health and CMV-seronegative.

V is TRBV5-1 and J is TRBJ2-1; no clear D. The germline V gene has CDR1 SGHRS and CDR2 YFSETQ. The ends were cut back, 0 bases at V and 4 bases at J, with 11 bases in the middle. This CDR3 contains 15 residues. The CDR3 coding sequence is TGCGCCAGCAGCTTGGAACCTGGCCCTTACAATGAGCAGTTCTTC. Protein product: CASSLEPGPYNEQFF.

This clone was recorded once. The chain combines TRBV9 with TRBJ1-3; possibly TRBD1 for D (5 bases). The CDR3 runs 13 residues. Germline V gene sequence: CDR1 SGDLS, CDR2 YYNGEE. Deletions cut 6 bases from V and 4 bases from J, with 11 bases between. The CDR3 nucleotides read TGTGCCAGCAACACCGGGGGGGGAAACACCATATATTTT. The encoded protein is CASNTGGGNTIYF.

This chain joins TRBV5-1 and TRBJ2-3; D ambiguous. This CDR3 has 15 residues. The V end was cut by 9 bases, the J end by 0 bases, with 17 bases between. Looked up from germline, CDR1 is SGHRS and CDR2 is YFSETQ. In nucleotides, the CDR3 is TGCGCCACCAGATTCGGAAGACATAGCACAGATACGCAGTATTTT. Its protein is CATRFGRHSTDTQYF. The full variable domain, in which reference TRBV5-1 and TRBJ2-3 provide the parts outside the CDR3, is KAGVTQTPRYLIKTRGQQVTLSCSPISGHRSVSWYQQTPGQGLQFLFEYFSETQRNKGNFPGRFSGRQFSNSRSEMNVSTLELGDSALYLCATRFGRHSTDTQYFGPGTRLTVL.

The CDR3 is CASIAREIGDTQYF. In nucleotides, the CDR3 is TGTGCCAGCATTGCGCGGGAGATTGGAGATACGCAGTATTTT. The genes are TRBV6-6 and TRBJ2-3; 7 bases line up with TRBD2. Germline assignment: CDR1 MNHNY and CDR2 SVGAGI (reference sequence). V lost 7 bases to trimming and J lost 5 bases; unmatched junction nucleotides: 9. The CDR3 length is 14 residues.

The CDR3: CASSTPGLAAPYEQYF. In DNA, the CDR3 is TGTGCCAGTAGTACTCCGGGACTAGCGGCCCCCTACGAGCAGTACTTC. The V and J genes are TRBV19 and TRBJ2-7, with 11 bases identical to TRBD2. The CDR3 loop spans 16 amino acids. Per germline, CDR1 LNHDA and CDR2 SQIVND (reference sequence). V lost 4 bases and J lost 2; bases outside the gene matches: 7.

This clone was seen a handful of times. The DNA of the CDR3 is TGTGCCAGCAGTCACCGCCGTTGGACTAGCGGGGAAATTCAGAGCTCCTACAATGAGCAGTTCTTC. Residues: CASSHRRWTSGEIQSSYNEQFF. This chain connects TRBV28 to TRBJ2-1; 12 bases fit TRBD2. Germline V gives CDR1 MDHEN, CDR2 SYDVKM. The ends lost 5 bases at V and 0 bases at J; junction bases unmatched: 20. This CDR3 has 22 residues. The variable domain in full, with the rest retrieved from reference TRBV28 and TRBJ2-1, is DVKVTQSSRYLVKRTGEKVFLECVQDMDHENMFWYRQDPGLGLRLIYFSYDVKMKEKGDIPEGYSVSREKKERFSLILESASTNQTSMYLCASSHRRWTSGEIQSSYNEQFFGPGTRLTVL.

This clone was seen just once. The gene calls are TRBV29-1 and TRBJ2-3; the match to TRBD2 covers 10 bases. After removal of 4 bases from V and 6 bases from J, the junction contained 7 bases not matched to a gene. The CDR3 is made up of 14 amino acids. Germline V gene data show CDR1 as SQVTM and CDR2 as ANQGSEA. The CDR3 loop is CSVGGPSGSDTQYF. The CDR3 region has the DNA TGCAGCGTTGGTGGGCCTAGCGGGAGCGATACGCAGTATTTT.

This chain connects TRBV7-9 to TRBJ1-2, with D unclear. V lost 0 bases and J lost 5, with 13 bases in between. CDR1 and CDR2 from the germline V gene are SEHNR and FQNEAQ (reference sequence). CDR3 size: 15 residues. The CDR3 coding sequence is TGTGCCAGCAGCTTAGCGCCGACAACCTTTTATGGCTACACCTTC. Protein: CASSLAPTTFYGYTF.

V gene TRBV5-4 combines with J gene TRBJ2-1; the match to TRBD2 covers 10 bases. Per germline, CDR1 SGHNT and CDR2 YYREEE (reference sequence). Germline trimming cut 4 bases from V and 4 bases from J; bases unmatched to any gene: 5. The CDR3 sequence is 15 residues long. CDR3 residues: CASSPTAGGYNEQFF. In DNA form, the CDR3 reads TGTGCCAGCAGCCCGACAGCGGGAGGGTACAATGAGCAGTTCTTC.

V usage is TRBV29-1 and J usage is TRBJ2-7; 10 bases fit TRBD2. CDR1 is SQVTM and CDR2 is ANQGSEA in the germline V gene. This CDR3 is built from 14 residues. The V gene end was trimmed by 7 bases and the J gene end by 4 bases; junction bases not matched to a gene: 10. The CDR3 DNA reads TGCAGCGCCAGGCTAGCGGGAGTTTTGTACGAGCAGTACTTC. Protein product: CSARLAGVLYEQYF.

Only a few counts were recorded for this clone. V usage is TRBV6-1 and J usage is TRBJ2-1; tentative D call: TRBD2 (6 bases). Germline CDR1 reads MNHNS; CDR2 reads SASEGT. Trimming took 6 bases from V and 2 from J, leaving 14 bases between them. The CDR3 covers 15 residues. This CDR3 is CASRPSGLPYNEQFF. The CDR3 DNA follows: TGTGCCAGCAGGCCTTCGGGACTGCCCTACAATGAGCAGTTCTTC.

The chain joins TRBV9 to TRBJ2-7, with D unclear. The CDR3 runs to 15 residues. V shed 0 bases and J shed 1 base, with 11 bases lying between them. Germline assignment: CDR1 SGDLS and CDR2 YYNGEE. The CDR3 protein is CASSVAFGSSYEQYF. For the CDR3, the DNA is TGTGCCAGCAGCGTAGCCTTCGGGTCTTCCTACGAGCAGTACTTC.

The rearrangement links TRBV5-4 to TRBJ1-1; D unclear. The germline V and J ends were trimmed by 0 bases and 4 bases, with 4 bases remaining between them. CDR1 SGHNT and CDR2 YYREEE come from the germline V gene (reference sequence). The length of the CDR3 is 12 residues. Here the CDR3 DNA reads TGTGCCAGCAGCTTGGTGAGCACTGAAGCTTTCTTT. Its translation is CASSLVSTEAFF.

The rearrangement joins TRBV6-1 to TRBJ2-1; 10 positions agree with TRBD2. The CDR3 length is 14 residues. Germline V gives CDR1 MNHNS, CDR2 SASEGT. V was clipped by 7 bases and J by 13 bases; unmatched bases: 13. CDR3 bases: TGTGCCAGCAAGGGACTAGCGTTGTCCATTGGCCAGTTCTTC. Translation: CASKGLALSIGQFF.

The chain links TRBV29-1 to TRBJ2-1; 8 nucleotides line up with TRBD2. CDR1 SQVTM and CDR2 ANQGSEA come from the germline V gene. Trimming removed 4 bases from V and 6 bases from J; junction bases left unmatched: 14. CDR3 length: 16 amino acids. The CDR3 here is CSVGTRLAGEPNEQFF. The CDR3 DNA follows: TGCAGCGTTGGAACCCGTCTAGCGGGTGAACCCAATGAGCAGTTCTTC.

V gene TRBV27 combines with J gene TRBJ2-2, with D uncertain. Germline values: CDR1 MNHEY, CDR2 SMNVEV (reference sequence). Trimming pared 6 bases from V and 5 bases from J, leaving 7 bases between. This CDR3 comprises 12 residues. CDR3 nucleotides: TGTGCCAGCAGCCTACCTACCGGGGAGCTGTTTTTT. As protein: CASSLPTGELFF.

The chain employs TRBV6-5 and TRBJ1-2, with D possibly matching TRBD1 (6 bases). There are 13 residues in the CDR3. Trimming stripped 8 bases from V and 4 bases from J, with 14 bases between. Germline CDR1 and CDR2: MNHEY and SVGAGI. CDR3: CASSRQESYGYTF. The DNA of the CDR3 is TGTGCCAGCTCCAGACAGGAGAGCTATGGCTACACCTTC.

This clone was found a few times. This sequence joins TRBV5-6 and TRBJ1-4, with TRBD1 matching over 8 bases. The V gene end was trimmed by 3 bases and the J gene end by 7 bases; junction bases not matched to a gene: 5. The germline gives CDR1 SGHDT, CDR2 YYEEEE. The CDR3 sequence is 14 residues long. CDR3 nucleotide sequence: TGTGCCAGCAGCTCTACAGGGGGTTTTGAAAAACTGTTTTTT. Translated, it gives CASSSTGGFEKLFF.